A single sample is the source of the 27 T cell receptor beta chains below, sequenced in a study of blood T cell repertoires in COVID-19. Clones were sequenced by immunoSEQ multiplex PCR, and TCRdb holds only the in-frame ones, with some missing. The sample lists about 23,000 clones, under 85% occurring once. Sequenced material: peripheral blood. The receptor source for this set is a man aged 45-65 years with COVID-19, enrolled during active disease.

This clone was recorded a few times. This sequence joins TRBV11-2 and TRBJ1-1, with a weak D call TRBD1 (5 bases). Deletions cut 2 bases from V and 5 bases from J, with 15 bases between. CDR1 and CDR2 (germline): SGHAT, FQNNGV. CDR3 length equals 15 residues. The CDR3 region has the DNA TGTGCCAGCAGCTTAACCTCGTCAGGGAGGACTGAAGCTTTCTTT. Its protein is CASSLTSSGRTEAFF.

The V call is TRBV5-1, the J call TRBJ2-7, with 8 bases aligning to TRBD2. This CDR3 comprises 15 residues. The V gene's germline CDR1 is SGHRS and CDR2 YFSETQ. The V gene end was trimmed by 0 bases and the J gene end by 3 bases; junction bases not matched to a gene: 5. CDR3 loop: CASSLDSGGYYEQYF. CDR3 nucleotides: TGCGCCAGCAGCTTGGACAGCGGGGGATACTACGAGCAGTACTTC.

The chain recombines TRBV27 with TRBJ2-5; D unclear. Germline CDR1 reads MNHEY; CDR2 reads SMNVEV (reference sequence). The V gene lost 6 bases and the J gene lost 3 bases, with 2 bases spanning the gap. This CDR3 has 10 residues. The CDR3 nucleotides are TGTGCCAGCAGCGAAGAGACCCAGTACTTC. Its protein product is CASSEETQYF.

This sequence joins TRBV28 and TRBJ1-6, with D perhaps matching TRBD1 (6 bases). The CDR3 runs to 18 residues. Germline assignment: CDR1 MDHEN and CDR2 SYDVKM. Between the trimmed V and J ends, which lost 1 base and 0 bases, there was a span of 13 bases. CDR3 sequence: CASSLSTGFGSYNSPLHF. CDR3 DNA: TGTGCCAGCAGTTTATCCACAGGGTTCGGCTCCTATAATTCACCCCTCCACTTT.

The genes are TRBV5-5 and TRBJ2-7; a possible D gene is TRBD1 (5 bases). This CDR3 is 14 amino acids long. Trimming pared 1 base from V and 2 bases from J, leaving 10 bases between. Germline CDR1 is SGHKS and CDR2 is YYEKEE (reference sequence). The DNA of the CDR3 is TGTGCCAGCAGCTTGTCGGCAGGGCCCTACGAGCAGTACTTC. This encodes CASSLSAGPYEQYF.

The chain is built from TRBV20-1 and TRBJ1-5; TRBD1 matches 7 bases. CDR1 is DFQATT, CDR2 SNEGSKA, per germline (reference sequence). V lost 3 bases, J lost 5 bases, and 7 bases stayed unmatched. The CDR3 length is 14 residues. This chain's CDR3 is CSASDREVDQPQHF. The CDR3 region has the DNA TGCAGTGCTAGTGACAGGGAGGTGGATCAGCCCCAGCATTTT.

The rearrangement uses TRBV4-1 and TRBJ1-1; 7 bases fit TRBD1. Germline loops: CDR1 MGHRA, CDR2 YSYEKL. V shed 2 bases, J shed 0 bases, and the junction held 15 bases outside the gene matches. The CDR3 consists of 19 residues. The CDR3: CASSQHPSRQGGMNTEAFF. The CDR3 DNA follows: TGCGCCAGCAGCCAACATCCCTCGAGACAGGGAGGTATGAACACTGAAGCTTTCTTT.

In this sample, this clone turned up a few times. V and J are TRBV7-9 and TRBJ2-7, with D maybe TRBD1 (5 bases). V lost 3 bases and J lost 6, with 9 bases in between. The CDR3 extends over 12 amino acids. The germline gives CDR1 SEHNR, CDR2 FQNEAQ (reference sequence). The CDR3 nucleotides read TGTGCCAGCAGCTTGAAAGGGGTCGAGCAGTACTTC. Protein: CASSLKGVEQYF. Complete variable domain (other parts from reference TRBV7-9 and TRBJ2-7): DTGVSQNPRHKITKRGQNVTFRCDPISEHNRLYWYRQTLGQGPEFLTYFQNEAQLEKSRLLSDRFSAERPKGSFSTLEIQRTEQGDSAMYLCASSLKGVEQYFGPGTRLTVT.

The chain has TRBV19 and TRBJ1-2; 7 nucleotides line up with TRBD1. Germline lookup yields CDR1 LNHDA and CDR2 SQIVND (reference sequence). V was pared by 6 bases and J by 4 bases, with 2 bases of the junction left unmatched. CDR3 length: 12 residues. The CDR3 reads CASSPGGYGYTF. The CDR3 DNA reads TGTGCCAGTAGCCCAGGGGGCTATGGCTACACCTTC.

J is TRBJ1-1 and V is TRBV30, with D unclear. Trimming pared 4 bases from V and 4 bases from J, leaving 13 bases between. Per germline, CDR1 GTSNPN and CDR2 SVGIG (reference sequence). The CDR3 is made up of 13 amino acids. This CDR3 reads CAWNGNSGTEAFF. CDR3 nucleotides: TGTGCCTGGAACGGGAACTCGGGCACTGAAGCTTTCTTT.

In DNA form, the CDR3 reads TGTGCCAGCAGTTTGGGACAGTATAGCAATCAGCCCCAGCATTTT. This translates into CASSLGQYSNQPQHF. The chain uses TRBV6-5 and TRBJ1-5, with 7 nucleotides matching TRBD1. V trimming: 4 bases; J trimming: 0 bases; junction bases outside the gene matches: 3. Germline V gives CDR1 MNHEY, CDR2 SVGAGI. The CDR3 contains 15 residues.

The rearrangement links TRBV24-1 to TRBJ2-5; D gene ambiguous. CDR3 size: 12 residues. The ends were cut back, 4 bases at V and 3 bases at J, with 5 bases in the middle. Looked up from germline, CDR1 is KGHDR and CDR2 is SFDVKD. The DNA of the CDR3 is TGTGCCACCAGTGACAGGAAAGAGACCCAGTACTTC. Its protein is CATSDRKETQYF.

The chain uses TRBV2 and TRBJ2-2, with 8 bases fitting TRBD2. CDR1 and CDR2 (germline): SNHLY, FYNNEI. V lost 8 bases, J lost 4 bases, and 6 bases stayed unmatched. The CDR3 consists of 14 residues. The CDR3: CASQAGAITGELFF. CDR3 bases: TGTGCCAGCCAAGCGGGAGCTATCACCGGGGAGCTGTTTTTT.

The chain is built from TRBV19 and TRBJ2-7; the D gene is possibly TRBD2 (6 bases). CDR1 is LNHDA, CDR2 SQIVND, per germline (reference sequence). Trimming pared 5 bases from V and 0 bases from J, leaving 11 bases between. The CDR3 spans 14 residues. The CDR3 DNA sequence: TGTGCCAGTAGTGGAGACGGGAGCTCCTACGAGCAGTACTTC. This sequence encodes CASSGDGSSYEQYF. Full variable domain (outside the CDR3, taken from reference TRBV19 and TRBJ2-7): DGGITQSPKYLFRKEGQNVTLSCEQNLNHDAMYWYRQDPGQGLRLIYYSQIVNDFQKGDIAEGYSVSREKKESFPLTVTSAQKNPTAFYLCASSGDGSSYEQYFGPGTRLTVT.

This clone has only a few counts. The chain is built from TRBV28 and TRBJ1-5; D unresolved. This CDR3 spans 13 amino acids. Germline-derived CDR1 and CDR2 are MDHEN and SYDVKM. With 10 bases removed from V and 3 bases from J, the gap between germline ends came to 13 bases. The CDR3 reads CANLGGDNQPQHF. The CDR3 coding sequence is TGTGCCAACCTCGGTGGAGACAATCAGCCCCAGCATTTT.

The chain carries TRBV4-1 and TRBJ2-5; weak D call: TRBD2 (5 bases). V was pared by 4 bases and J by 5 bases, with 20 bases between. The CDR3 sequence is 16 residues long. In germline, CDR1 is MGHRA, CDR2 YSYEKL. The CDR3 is CASSRQLTMAGETQYF. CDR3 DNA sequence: TGCGCCAGCAGCCGCCAATTGACTATGGCTGGTGAGACCCAGTACTTC.

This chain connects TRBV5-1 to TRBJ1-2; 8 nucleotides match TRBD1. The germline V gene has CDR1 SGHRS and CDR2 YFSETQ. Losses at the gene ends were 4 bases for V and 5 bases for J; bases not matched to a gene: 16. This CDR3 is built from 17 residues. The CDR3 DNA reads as TGCGCCAGCAGCGCAGTGACAGGGGTCCCCACCCCTTATGGCTACACCTTC. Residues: CASSAVTGVPTPYGYTF.

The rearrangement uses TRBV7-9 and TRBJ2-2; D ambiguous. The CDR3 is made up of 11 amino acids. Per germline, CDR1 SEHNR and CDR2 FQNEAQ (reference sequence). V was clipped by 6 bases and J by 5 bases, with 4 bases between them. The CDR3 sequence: CASSSTGELFF. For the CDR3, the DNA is TGTGCCAGCAGTTCGACCGGGGAGCTGTTTTTT.

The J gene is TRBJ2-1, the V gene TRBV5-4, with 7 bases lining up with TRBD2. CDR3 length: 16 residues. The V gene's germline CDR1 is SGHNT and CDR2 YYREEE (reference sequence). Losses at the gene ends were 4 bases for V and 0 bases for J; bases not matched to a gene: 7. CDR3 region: CASSVGGPSSYNEQFF. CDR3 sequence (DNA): TGTGCCAGCAGCGTGGGAGGGCCGAGCTCCTACAATGAGCAGTTCTTC. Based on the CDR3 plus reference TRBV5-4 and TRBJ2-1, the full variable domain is ETGVTQSPTHLIKTRGQQVTLRCSSQSGHNTVSWYQQALGQGPQFIFQYYREEENGRGNFPPRFSGLQFPNYSSELNVNALELDDSALYLCASSVGGPSSYNEQFFGPGTRLTVL.

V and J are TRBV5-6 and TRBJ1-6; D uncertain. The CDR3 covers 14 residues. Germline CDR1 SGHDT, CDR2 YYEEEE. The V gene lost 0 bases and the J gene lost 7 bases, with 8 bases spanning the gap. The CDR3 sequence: CASSLDRGNSPLHF. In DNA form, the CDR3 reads TGTGCCAGCAGCTTGGATCGCGGGAATTCACCCCTCCACTTT.

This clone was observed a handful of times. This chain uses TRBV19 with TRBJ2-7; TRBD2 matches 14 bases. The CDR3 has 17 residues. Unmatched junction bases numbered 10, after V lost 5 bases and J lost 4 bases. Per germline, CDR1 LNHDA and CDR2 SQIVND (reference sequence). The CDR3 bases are TGTGCCAGTAGTGCTTCCGGGACTAGCGGGAGTAAGTACGAGCAGTACTTC. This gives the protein CASSASGTSGSKYEQYF.

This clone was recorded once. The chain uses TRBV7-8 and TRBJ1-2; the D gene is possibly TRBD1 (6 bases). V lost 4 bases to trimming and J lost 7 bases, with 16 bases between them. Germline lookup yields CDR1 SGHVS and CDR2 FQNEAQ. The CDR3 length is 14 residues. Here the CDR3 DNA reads TGTGCCAGCAGCTCCGGACAGAGGCAGACTGGCTACACCTTC. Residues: CASSSGQRQTGYTF.

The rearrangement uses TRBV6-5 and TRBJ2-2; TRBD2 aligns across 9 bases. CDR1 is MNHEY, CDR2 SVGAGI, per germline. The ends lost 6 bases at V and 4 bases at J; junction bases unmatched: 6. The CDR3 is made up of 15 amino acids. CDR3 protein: CASRSLAGGTGELFF. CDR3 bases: TGTGCCAGCAGATCACTAGCGGGTGGCACCGGGGAGCTGTTTTTT.

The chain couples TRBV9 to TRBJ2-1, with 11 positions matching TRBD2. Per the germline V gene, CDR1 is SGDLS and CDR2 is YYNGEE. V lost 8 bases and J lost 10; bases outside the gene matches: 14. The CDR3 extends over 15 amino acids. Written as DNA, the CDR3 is TGTGCCAGTAAACCATTTGATAGCGGGGGGGCCGAGCAGTTCTTC. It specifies CASKPFDSGGAEQFF.

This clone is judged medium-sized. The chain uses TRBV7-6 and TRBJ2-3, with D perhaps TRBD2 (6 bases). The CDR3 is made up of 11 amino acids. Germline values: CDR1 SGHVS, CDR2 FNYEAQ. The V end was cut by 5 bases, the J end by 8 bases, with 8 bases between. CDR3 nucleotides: TGTGCCAGCAGCACCGGGGGTACGCAGTATTTT. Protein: CASSTGGTQYF.

In DNA, the CDR3 is TGTGCCAGCAGTCCCAATGACAGGGTTGATGGCTACACCTTC. It translates to CASSPNDRVDGYTF. The gene calls are TRBV27 and TRBJ1-2; TRBD1 matches at 7 bases. The CDR3 sequence is 14 residues long. J was trimmed by 6 bases and V by 5 bases; bases with no gene match: 9. Germline V lookup: CDR1 MNHEY, CDR2 SMNVEV (reference sequence).

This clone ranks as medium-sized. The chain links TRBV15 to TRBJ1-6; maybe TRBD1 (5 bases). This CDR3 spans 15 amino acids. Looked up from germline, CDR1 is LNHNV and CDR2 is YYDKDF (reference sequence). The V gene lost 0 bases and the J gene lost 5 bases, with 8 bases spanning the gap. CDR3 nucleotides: TGTGCCACCAGCAGAGATAAGGGGAATAATTCACCCCTCCACTTT. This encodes CATSRDKGNNSPLHF.